This T cell receptor beta chain originates from a study of T-cell reconstitution after alpha-beta-depleted transplantation in children. Study-level points and caveats: Reportedly, alpha-beta T cells present about two months post-transplant originated from several hundred expanded clones of graft origin. At one year after transplant, newly produced T cells mostly accounted for T-cell counts and diversity.

The library targeted TCRbeta and was prepared with unique molecular identifiers. TCRdb used MiXCR to reprocess the PCR reads, holding one entry per CDR3 protein. This table holds roughly 670,000 distinct CDR3 sequences, around 13% found once. Germline lookup yields CDR1 SNHLY and CDR2 FYNNEI. This CDR3 region has 13 residues. The ends lost 10 bases at V and 12 bases at J; junction bases unmatched: 15. This clonotype was recorded many times. Its target is unknown. The specimen was PBMCs, collected before TCRalphabeta/CD19-depleted stem cell transplant. The sequence came from a girl aged 2-10 years with congenital amegakaryocytic thrombocytopenia, due to receive a stem cell transplant. The chain has TRBV2 and TRBJ2-1, with 7 bases matching TRBD2. The CDR3 nucleotides are TGTGCCAACGTCCACCCACTTACGGGGGGGCAGTTCTTC. Residues: CANVHPLTGGQFF.